Following are 25 T cell receptor beta chains from one sample sequenced in a study of CD8+CD57+ T cells in acquired aplastic anemia (dated by TCRdb to the late 2010s). The sequencing machine was an Illumina HiSeq 2000. Genomic DNA served as template for TCR beta VDJ combination and CDR3 sequence profiling. TCRdb's own reprocessing of the public reads used fastp at Q25 and MiXCR and kept productive beta chains. Each entry is one CDR3 protein sequence, shown with its most common DNA and genes. This sample gives approximately 45,000 distinct CDR3 sequences in total; about three quarters of them show up just once. Of the sample, 30% to 40% is held by the ten largest clones. Sample: sorted CD4+, CD8+, or CD8+CD57+ T cells (not recorded which) from PBMCs. These receptors originate from a human donor in good health, serving as a control.

This chain links TRBV25-1 with TRBJ2-7; 8 nucleotides match TRBD1. Germline CDR1 is MGHDK and CDR2 is SYGVNS. The V gene end was trimmed by 2 bases and the J gene end by 5 bases; junction bases not matched to a gene: 8. The CDR3 runs 15 residues. This chain's CDR3 is CASSEMDRANDEQYF. The CDR3 DNA follows: TGTGCCAGCAGTGAAATGGACAGGGCTAACGACGAGCAGTACTTC.

The chain couples TRBV7-9 to TRBJ1-1; a weak D match, TRBD1 (6 bases). Germline V gene data show CDR1 as SEHNR and CDR2 as FQNEAQ (reference sequence). This CDR3 contains 15 residues. Trimming pared 5 bases from V and 3 bases from J, leaving 16 bases between. In nucleotides, the CDR3 is TGTGCCAGCAGCATCGTACAGGGCATAGACACTGAAGCTTTCTTT. Translation gives CASSIVQGIDTEAFF. Full variable domain (outside the CDR3, taken from reference TRBV7-9 and TRBJ1-1): DTGVSQNPRHKITKRGQNVTFRCDPISEHNRLYWYRQTLGQGPEFLTYFQNEAQLEKSRLLSDRFSAERPKGSFSTLEIQRTEQGDSAMYLCASSIVQGIDTEAFFGQGTRLTVV.

J is TRBJ1-1 and V is TRBV10-3; TRBD1 aligns across 8 bases. CDR1 ENHRY and CDR2 SYGVKD come from the germline V gene. The CDR3 totals 15 residues. With 6 bases clipped from V and 0 bases from J, the junction kept 6 bases outside the gene matches. CDR3 protein: CAISRDRSMNTEAFF. CDR3 nucleotides: TGTGCCATCAGCAGGGACAGGAGCATGAACACTGAAGCTTTCTTT.

This rearrangement joins TRBV11-1 to TRBJ2-5; the match to TRBD2 covers 10 bases. Trimming took 1 base from V and 3 from J; bases not matched to a gene: 8. This CDR3 has 17 residues. The germline V gene has CDR1 SGHAT and CDR2 FQDESV (reference sequence). CDR3 region: CASSLDTGLANEETQYF. CDR3 bases: TGTGCCAGCAGCTTAGATACGGGACTAGCGAACGAAGAGACCCAGTACTTC.

This clonotype was detected ten times or more. This chain connects TRBV28 to TRBJ1-1; a possible D gene is TRBD1 (5 bases). V gave up 1 base and J gave up 5 bases, with 14 bases separating them. Germline V gives CDR1 MDHEN, CDR2 SYDVKM. This CDR3 is built from 15 residues. CDR3 DNA: TGTGCCAGCAGTTTATCCCAGGGAGGGATAACTGAAGCTTTCTTT. Protein product: CASSLSQGGITEAFF.

This clonotype was seen many times. The CDR3 coding sequence is TGTGCCAGCAGCTCACGGACAGGGGGCTTTGCAGATACGCAGTATTTT. This sequence encodes CASSSRTGGFADTQYF. The rearrangement uses TRBV11-2 and TRBJ2-3; 11 bases line up with TRBD1. With V trimmed by 4 bases and J by 4 bases, 7 bases remained unmatched. The CDR3 sequence is 16 residues long. Germline lookup yields CDR1 SGHAT and CDR2 FQNNGV. Variable domain in full (rest from reference TRBV11-2 and TRBJ2-3): EAGVAQSPRYKIIEKRQSVAFWCNPISGHATLYWYQQILGQGPKLLIQFQNNGVVDDSQLPKDRFSAERLKGVDSTLKIQPAKLEDSAVYLCASSSRTGGFADTQYFGPGTRLTVL.

The genes are TRBV10-3 and TRBJ2-7; 8 nucleotides match TRBD1. Germline trimming cut 10 bases from V and 4 bases from J; bases unmatched to any gene: 12. CDR3 length: 14 amino acids. The germline gives CDR1 ENHRY, CDR2 SYGVKD. CDR3 residues: CATAGQAEQYEQYF. CDR3 DNA: TGTGCCACCGCGGGACAGGCCGAACAATACGAGCAGTACTTC.

The chain uses TRBV7-3 and TRBJ2-3; TRBD2 matches 15 bases. Trimming took 4 bases from V and 3 from J; bases not matched to a gene: 2. Germline CDR1 is SGHTA and CDR2 is FQGTGA. The CDR3 has 16 amino acids. CDR3 sequence reads: CASSSGLAGGTDTQYF. CDR3 DNA sequence: TGTGCCAGCAGCTCCGGACTAGCGGGGGGGACAGATACGCAGTATTTT.

The rearrangement links TRBV19 to TRBJ1-6; D unresolved. There are 14 residues in the CDR3. Trimming shortened V by 5 bases and J by 6 bases, and 11 bases separated the two germline ends. Germline values: CDR1 LNHDA, CDR2 SQIVND (reference sequence). The CDR3 sequence: CASSATSPNSPLHF. The DNA of the CDR3 is TGTGCCAGTAGTGCCACCAGCCCTAATTCACCCCTCCACTTT.

The chain uses TRBV9 and TRBJ2-5; no clear D gene. This CDR3 comprises 15 residues. The germline V gene encodes CDR1 SGDLS and CDR2 YYNGEE. Trimming pared 0 bases from V and 0 bases from J, leaving 9 bases between. The DNA for the CDR3 is TGTGCCAGCAGCGTAGGCGGCAAACACCAAGAGACCCAGTACTTC. Amino acids: CASSVGGKHQETQYF.

This clonotype occurred many times. The chain combines TRBV30 with TRBJ1-1; no clear D. V lost 5 bases and J lost 6, with 13 bases in between. The CDR3 has 12 amino acids. The germline V gene encodes CDR1 GTSNPN and CDR2 SVGIG (reference sequence). DNA for the CDR3: TGTGCCTGGGCCCTTGTACTCCCTGAAGCTTTCTTT. It codes for CAWALVLPEAFF.

This clonotype was seen only a few times. The V call is TRBV2, the J call TRBJ1-5; no reliable D call. Germline V lookup: CDR1 SNHLY, CDR2 FYNNEI. V lost 7 bases to trimming and J lost 4 bases, with 8 bases between them. The CDR3 runs 12 residues. Written as DNA, the CDR3 is TGTGCCAGCACCATGAGGAATCAGCCCCAGCATTTT. It specifies CASTMRNQPQHF.

By sample fraction, this clonotype is medium-sized. This chain joins TRBV5-6 and TRBJ1-6; D is ambiguous. The CDR3 runs to 13 residues. V dropped 5 bases and J dropped 3 bases, with 6 bases sitting between them. CDR1 is SGHDT, CDR2 YYEEEE, per germline. The CDR3 loop is CASSTDYNSPLHF. CDR3 bases: TGTGCCAGCAGTACCGACTATAATTCACCCCTCCACTTT.

This chain connects TRBV7-2 to TRBJ2-7; 11 nucleotides agree with TRBD2. The CDR3 contains 14 residues. V shed 5 bases and J 2 bases; nucleotides not matched to a gene: 2. CDR1 SGHTA and CDR2 FQGNSA come from the germline V gene. Here the CDR3 DNA reads TGTGCCAGCAGCCGACTAGCGGGGACCTACGAGCAGTACTTC. Translation: CASSRLAGTYEQYF.

This clonotype was seen many times. The J gene is TRBJ1-2, the V gene TRBV2, with D possibly TRBD1 on 5 matching bases. Trimming took 2 bases from V and 8 from J, leaving 18 bases between them. CDR3 length: 15 residues. Germline CDR1 reads SNHLY; CDR2 reads FYNNEI. The CDR3 loop is CASSESEGLRYGYTF. The CDR3 DNA sequence: TGTGCCAGCAGTGAATCGGAGGGGCTTCGTTACGGCTACACCTTC.

This clonotype was found many times. The rearrangement links TRBV5-6 to TRBJ2-7; unclear D gene. Germline CDR1 reads SGHDT; CDR2 reads YYEEEE. There are 13 residues in the CDR3. Between the trimmed V and J ends, which lost 1 base and 5 bases, there was a span of 10 bases. The CDR3, as DNA: TGTGCCAGCAGCTTGAAGGGCCGGGACGAGCAGTACTTC. This encodes CASSLKGRDEQYF.

In its sample, this clonotype was seen a few times. This chain connects TRBV15 to TRBJ2-1, with 9 nucleotides matching TRBD2. CDR1 and CDR2 (germline): LNHNV, YYDKDF (reference sequence). V trimming: 2 bases; J trimming: 10 bases; junction bases outside the gene matches: 3. The CDR3 runs 13 residues. The CDR3 protein is CATSRLAGEEQFF. The CDR3 DNA is TGTGCCACCAGCAGATTAGCGGGAGAGGAGCAGTTCTTC.

DNA for the CDR3: TGTGCCAGCAGCACCCACAGGTCCTACGAGCAGTACTTC. Protein sequence: CASSTHRSYEQYF. The rearrangement joins TRBV7-9 to TRBJ2-7; TRBD1 is a possible D gene (5 bases). The ends were cut back, 5 bases at V and 1 base at J, with 9 bases in the middle. Germline CDR1 and CDR2: SEHNR and FQNEAQ (reference sequence). The CDR3 totals 13 residues.

The chain recombines TRBV20-1 with TRBJ1-1; D not certain. CDR3 length: 14 amino acids. Germline-derived CDR1 and CDR2 are DFQATT and SNEGSKA (reference sequence). Trimming pared 6 bases from V and 0 bases from J, leaving 14 bases between. Written as DNA, the CDR3 is TGCAGTGCCCCAAGTGGGCAGTTGAACACTGAAGCTTTCTTT. Translation: CSAPSGQLNTEAFF.

This clonotype was seen a single time. V gene TRBV29-1 combines with J gene TRBJ2-7; perhaps TRBD1 as D (5 bases). Germline V gene data show CDR1 as SQVTM and CDR2 as ANQGSEA. The CDR3 spans 13 residues. This chain's CDR3 is CSVEGQFSYEQYV. In DNA, the CDR3 is TGCAGCGTGGAAGGACAATTCTCCTACGAGCAGTACGTC.

The chain recombines TRBV5-4 with TRBJ2-3; D perhaps matches TRBD1 (5 bases). With 1 base removed from V and 3 bases from J, the gap between germline ends came to 12 bases. The CDR3 contains 15 residues. Germline V gene data show CDR1 as SGHNT and CDR2 as YYREEE (reference sequence). The CDR3 bases are TGTGCCAGCAGCTTGACAGAACAGGTTACAGATACGCAGTATTTT. It translates to CASSLTEQVTDTQYF.

This sequence joins TRBV7-7 and TRBJ2-5; no firm D call. Between the trimmed V and J ends, which lost 5 bases and 4 bases, there was a span of 8 bases. CDR3 length: 12 amino acids. Germline V gene data show CDR1 as SSHAT and CDR2 as FNYEAQ (reference sequence). The CDR3 spells CASSPLGETQYF. DNA for the CDR3: TGTGCCAGCAGCCCCTTAGGAGAGACCCAGTACTTC. The full variable domain, rest sourced from reference TRBV7-7 and TRBJ2-5, is GAGVSQSPRYKVTKRGQDVTLRCDPISSHATLYWYQQALGQGPEFLTYFNYEAQPDKSGLPSDRFSAERPEGSISTLTIQRTEQRDSAMYRCASSPLGETQYFGPGTRLLVL.

The chain carries TRBV10-2 and TRBJ1-2; 9 bases fit TRBD1. Germline V gene lookup returns CDR1 WSHSY and CDR2 SAAADI. This CDR3 contains 16 residues. The trim removed 5 bases at V and 4 bases at J, leaving 11 bases unmatched. Here the CDR3 reads CASSRGQGPAPYGYTF. CDR3 DNA sequence: TGCGCCAGCAGTCGCGGACAGGGGCCTGCTCCCTATGGCTACACCTTC.

With respect to this clonotype: Germline is not matched at one junction end, which may reflect a read error. This chain connects TRBV10-1 to TRBJ1-1; 7 bases match TRBD1. The CDR3 sequence is 14 residues long. Germline CDR1 reads WNHNN; CDR2 reads SYGVQD (reference sequence). The CDR3 DNA reads as TGTGCCAGCAGTTGGGGGACAGCGAACACTGAAGCTTTCTTT. As protein: CASSWGTANTEAFF.

V usage is TRBV7-3 and J usage is TRBJ2-1; 9 bases are a match to TRBD1. Germline CDR1 reads SGHTA; CDR2 reads FQGTGA. V trimming: 5 bases; J trimming: 7 bases; junction bases outside the gene matches: 6. The CDR3 covers 14 residues. The CDR3 spells CASSPGQGFNEQFF. The CDR3 DNA reads as TGTGCCAGCAGCCCCGGACAGGGGTTTAATGAGCAGTTCTTC.